This T cell receptor beta chain was profiled in a study of blood T cells in healthy people across ages. There are 19 residues in the CDR3. Germline-derived CDR1 and CDR2 are SGHTA and FQGNSA. V gave up 5 bases and J gave up 2 bases, with 27 bases separating them. The authors ran a second PCR of 7 to 11 cycles using a sample-barcoded 5' primer and a J-beta primer mix. Tags on each cDNA molecule came from a template-switch adaptor with 12 random nucleotides. TCRdb passed the 5' RACE reads through MiXCR, listing each CDR3 protein once. This sample carries 1.5 million to 2 million distinct CDR3 sequences, approximately 40% of them seen once, and the ten largest clones take 20% to 25%.

This sequence was found in a human donor in good health. The chain uses TRBV7-2 and TRBJ2-5; a possible D gene is TRBD2 (5 bases). The sequencing sample was made of blood. DNA of the CDR3: TGTGCCAGCAGCAAGATAAGAGGGTCCCGGGCTCCCATACAAGAGACCCAGTACTTC. Translated: CASSKIRGSRAPIQETQYF. Looking up the rest from reference TRBV7-2 and TRBJ2-5 gives the full variable domain: GAGVSQSPSNKVTEKGKDVELRCDPISGHTALYWYRQSLGQGLEFLIYFQGNSAPDKSGLPSDRFSAERTGGSVSTLTIQRTQQEDSAVYLCASSKIRGSRAPIQETQYFGPGTRLLVL.